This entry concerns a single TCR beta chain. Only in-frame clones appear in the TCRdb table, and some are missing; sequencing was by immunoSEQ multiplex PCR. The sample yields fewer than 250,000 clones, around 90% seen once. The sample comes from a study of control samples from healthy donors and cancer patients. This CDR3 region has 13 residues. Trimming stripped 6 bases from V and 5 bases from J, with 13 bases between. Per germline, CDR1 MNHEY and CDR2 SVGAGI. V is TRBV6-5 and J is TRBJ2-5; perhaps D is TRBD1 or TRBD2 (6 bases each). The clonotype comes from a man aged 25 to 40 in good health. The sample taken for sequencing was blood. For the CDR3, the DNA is TGTGCCAGCAGGGAGGGGGTGACGGAGACCCAGTACTTC. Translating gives CASREGVTETQYF.